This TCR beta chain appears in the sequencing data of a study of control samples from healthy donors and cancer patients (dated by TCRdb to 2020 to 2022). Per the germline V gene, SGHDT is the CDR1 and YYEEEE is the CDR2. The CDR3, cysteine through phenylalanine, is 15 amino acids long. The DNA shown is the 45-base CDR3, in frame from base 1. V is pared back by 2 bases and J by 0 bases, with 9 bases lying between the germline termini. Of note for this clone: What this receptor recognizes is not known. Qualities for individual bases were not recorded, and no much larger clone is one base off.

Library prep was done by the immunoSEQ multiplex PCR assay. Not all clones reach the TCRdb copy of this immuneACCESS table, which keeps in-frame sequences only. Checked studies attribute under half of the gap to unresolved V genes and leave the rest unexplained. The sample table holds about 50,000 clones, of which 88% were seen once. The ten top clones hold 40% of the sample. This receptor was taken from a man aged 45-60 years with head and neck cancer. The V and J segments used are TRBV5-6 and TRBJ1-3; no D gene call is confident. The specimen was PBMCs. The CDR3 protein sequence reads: CASSLGLGSGNTIYF. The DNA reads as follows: TGTGCCAGCAGCTTAGGGTTGGGCTCTGGAAACACCATATATTTT.